This TCR beta chain was identified in a study of control samples from healthy donors and cancer patients. The assay was immunoSEQ multiplex PCR, and TCRdb's table has in-frame clones only and misses some. The sample carries 75,000 to 80,000 clones, around nine tenths recorded once. The receptor was derived from a woman in her forties or fifties with colorectal cancer. Sample: PBMCs.

CDR3 in DNA: TGTGCCTGGAGGGTTCCCGACAGGGGGGATCAGCCCCAGCATTTT. Protein product: CAWRVPDRGDQPQHF. The genes are TRBV30 and TRBJ1-5; 9 bases are shared with TRBD1. Germline assignment: CDR1 GTSNPN and CDR2 SVGIG (reference sequence). The CDR3 totals 15 residues. The V segment lost 3 bases and the J segment 5 bases; nucleotides outside the gene matches: 8.